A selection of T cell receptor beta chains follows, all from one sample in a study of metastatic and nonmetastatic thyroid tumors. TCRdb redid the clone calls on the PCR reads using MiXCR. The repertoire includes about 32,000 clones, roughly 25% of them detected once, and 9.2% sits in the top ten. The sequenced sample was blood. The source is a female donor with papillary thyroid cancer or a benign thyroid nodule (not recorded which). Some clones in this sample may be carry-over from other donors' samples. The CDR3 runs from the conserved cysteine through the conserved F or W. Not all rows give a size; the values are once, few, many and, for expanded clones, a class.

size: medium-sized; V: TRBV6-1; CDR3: CASSFRKPNTEAFF
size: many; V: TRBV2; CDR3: CASSEGGTVGGYTF
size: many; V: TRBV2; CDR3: CASSEAWGSGIEQFF
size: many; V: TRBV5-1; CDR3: CASSSGGYEQFF
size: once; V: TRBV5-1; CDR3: CASSLQGGPPQFF
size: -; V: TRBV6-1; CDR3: CASRATNWATGELVF
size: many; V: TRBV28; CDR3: CASSPIKSPDTQYF
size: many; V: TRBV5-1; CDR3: CASGEGLQETQYF
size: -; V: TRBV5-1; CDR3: CASSLAAGGEQYF
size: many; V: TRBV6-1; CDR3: CASSPRAGSSYNEQFF
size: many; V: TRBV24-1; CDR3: CATSEGGRTGELFF
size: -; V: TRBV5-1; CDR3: CASSNPATNEKLFF
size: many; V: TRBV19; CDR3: CASTPAGLGAGNTIYF
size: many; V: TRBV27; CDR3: CASSSRLGNNKQFF
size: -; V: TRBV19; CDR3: CASSISGILVTEAFF
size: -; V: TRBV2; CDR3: CASSPGGDRVYRTYEQYF
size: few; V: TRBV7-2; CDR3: CANSSGGWSNQSQHF
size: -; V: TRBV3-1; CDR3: CASSQVGNFGNSPLHF
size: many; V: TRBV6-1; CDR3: CASRLGVNTEAFF
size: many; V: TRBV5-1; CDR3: CASSLEWTGGNGYTF
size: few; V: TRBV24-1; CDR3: CATSDGQKEYQPQHF
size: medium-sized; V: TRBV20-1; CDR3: CSARVPAGQGGGYTF
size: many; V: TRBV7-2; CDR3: CASSLNRADNEQFF
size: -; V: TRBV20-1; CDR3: CSARTRREDEQFF
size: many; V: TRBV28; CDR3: CASSKGGQGTEAFF
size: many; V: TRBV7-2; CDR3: CASSLRTGRSSYNEQFF
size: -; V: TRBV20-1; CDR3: CSLNPQTSIPYEQYF
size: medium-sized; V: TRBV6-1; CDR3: CASSEYGSGPNEQYF
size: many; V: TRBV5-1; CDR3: CASRYSTDTQYF
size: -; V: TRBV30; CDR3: CAWSFISYEQYF
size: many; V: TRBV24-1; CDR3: CATSDLRRGAGTDTQYF
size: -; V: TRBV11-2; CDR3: CAISVQGWTYNEQFF
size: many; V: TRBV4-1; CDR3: CASSSVAGGGNEQFF
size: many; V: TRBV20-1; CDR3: CSATRQGGGYTF
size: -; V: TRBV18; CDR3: CASSPGYWQGGYEQYF
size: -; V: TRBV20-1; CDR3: CSASYTGHRASYEQYF
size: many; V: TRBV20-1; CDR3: CSAGRHTYEQYF
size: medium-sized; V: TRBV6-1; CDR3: CASSLYRELNSPLHF
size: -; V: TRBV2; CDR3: CASSDNHEQYF
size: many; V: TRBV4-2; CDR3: CASSQDQGEADEQYF
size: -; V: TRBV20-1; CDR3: CSGRDPNSCGSLIEQFF
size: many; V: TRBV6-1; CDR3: CASSRANEKLFF
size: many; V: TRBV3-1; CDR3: CASSQGAENGAYEQYF
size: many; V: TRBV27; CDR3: CASSLYRANTEAFF
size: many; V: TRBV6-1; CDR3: CASRQAGGADTQYF
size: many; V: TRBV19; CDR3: CASSIGEVQPQHF
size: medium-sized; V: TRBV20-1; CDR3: CSARRTGNGYTF
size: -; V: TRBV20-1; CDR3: CSASPGAFGYTF